This T cell receptor (beta chain) was captured by sequencing in a study of T cells in Graves' hyperthyroidism and ophthalmopathy. Study conclusions and caveats: Most clonotypes expanded in the thyroid (above 0.001) were also present in blood. Ophthalmopathy and stable hyperthyroidism were separated by a 13 V-J model.

TCR beta CDR3 region amplification was performed from RNA transcripts. The study used the HTBI primer set for a first-round RT-PCR of the TCR CDR3. TCRdb processed the multiplex PCR reads anew with MiXCR; each CDR3 protein has one entry. The table includes roughly 510,000 distinct CDR3 sequences, over 35% detected once. Researchers barred patients who had uncontrolled infection, other autoimmune disease, pregnancy or lactation. This clonotype was seen repeatedly, ten times or more. Antigen: not known. Germline V gene lookup returns CDR1 MNHEY and CDR2 SVGAGI. This CDR3 comprises 14 residues. The ends lost 6 bases at V and 7 bases at J; junction bases unmatched: 9.

The receptor was isolated from an adult woman with Graves' disease, either hyperthyroidism or ophthalmopathy (not recorded which). The chain joins TRBV6-5 to TRBJ1-3, with 7 nucleotides matching TRBD1. Sample: peripheral blood or thyroid tissue (not recorded which). The CDR3 DNA follows: TGTGCCAGCAGCGGAAGGGCAGGGGGGAACACCATATATTTT. This codes for CASSGRAGGNTIYF.